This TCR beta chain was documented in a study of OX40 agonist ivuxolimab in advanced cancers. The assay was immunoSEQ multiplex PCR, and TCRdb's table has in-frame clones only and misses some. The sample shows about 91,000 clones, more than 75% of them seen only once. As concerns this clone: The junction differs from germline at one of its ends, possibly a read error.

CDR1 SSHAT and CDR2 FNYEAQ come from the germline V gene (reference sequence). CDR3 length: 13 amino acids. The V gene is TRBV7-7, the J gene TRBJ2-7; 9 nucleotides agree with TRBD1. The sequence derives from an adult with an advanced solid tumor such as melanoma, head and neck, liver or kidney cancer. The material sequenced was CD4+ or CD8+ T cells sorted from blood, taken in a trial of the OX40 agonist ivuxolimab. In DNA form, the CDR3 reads TGTGCTAGCAGCTTAGGGACAGGGCAGGAGCAGTACTTC. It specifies CASSLGTGQEQYF.